This T cell receptor beta chain appears in the sequencing data of a study of PD-L1 blockade in urothelial cancer. As for the study in general: Male sex and bladder-origin urothelial cancer were recorded for about nine tenths of the roughly 29 patients. Patients had received 0 to 3 prior chemotherapy regimens.

Spiking of synthetic TCR analog templates was performed in each PCR. TCRdb's table, derived via immunoSEQ multiplex PCR, lists solely in-frame clones and lacks some. The repertoire has about 76,000 clones, around 93% of them found once; the top ten carry around 0.87%. Time point here: peripheral blood 6 weeks after treatment start. CDR1 is SGHDT, CDR2 YYEEEE, per germline. The CDR3 loop spans 14 amino acids. J lost 2 bases, V lost 3 bases, and 1 base had no gene match. The sample here was PBMCs, taken around atezolizumab (anti-PD-L1) treatment. This receptor was obtained from a woman over 75 with urothelial cancer. This chain links TRBV5-6 with TRBJ1-1, with 10 positions matching TRBD1. CDR3 DNA: TGTGCCAGCAGCTGGGACAGGGGTAACACTGAAGCTTTCTTT. Its protein is CASSWDRGNTEAFF.